This is a list of T cell receptor beta chains from one sample in a study of T cells after yellow fever vaccination. TCRdb processed the 5' RACE reads anew with MiXCR; each CDR3 protein has one entry. Of some 600,000 distinct CDR3 sequences in the sample, about 17% are singletons; the top ten hold roughly 17%. The sequences come from PBMCs, collected about 5 days after the first yellow fever vaccination. Receptors originate from a man aged 18 to 29 who received the YFV17D yellow fever vaccine. The CDR3 runs from the conserved cysteine through the conserved F or W. D genes are given only for firm matches. Clone size is not always given. Where it is, it says once, few, many or a class for expanded clones.

abundance | d_gene | j_gene | v_gene | CDR3aa | CDR3nt
NA | NA | TRBJ1-5 | TRBV27 | CASSLKARLSNQPQHF | TGTGCCAGCAGTTTAAAGGCCCGTTTAAGTAATCAGCCCCAGCATTTT
NA | NA | TRBJ2-2 | TRBV6-2/TRBV6-3 | CASKMGGNTGELFF | TGTGCCAGCAAAATGGGGGGGAACACCGGGGAGCTGTTTTTT
few | NA | TRBJ2-7 | TRBV12-3/TRBV12-4 | CASSWQENSYEQYF | TGTGCCAGCAGTTGGCAGGAAAACTCCTACGAGCAGTACTTC
many | TRBD1 | TRBJ2-5 | TRBV29-1 | CSVGTGGETQYF | TGCAGCGTTGGGACAGGGGGCGAGACCCAGTACTTC
NA | NA | TRBJ2-7 | TRBV5-6 | CASSPGHNYEQYF | TGTGCCAGCAGCCCCGGGCACAACTACGAGCAGTACTTC
once | TRBD2 | TRBJ2-1 | TRBV10-3 | CAISERAGGNEQFF | TGTGCCATCAGTGAGAGGGCGGGGGGGAATGAGCAGTTCTTC
NA | NA | TRBJ2-5 | TRBV5-1 | CASNNYSGTQYF | TGCGCCAGCAACAATTATTCTGGGACCCAGTACTTC
NA | TRBD1 | TRBJ2-7 | TRBV6-1 | CASRGETGAGYEQYF | TGTGCCAGCAGAGGGGAGACAGGGGCTGGGTACGAGCAGTACTTC
few | NA | TRBJ1-6 | TRBV5-4 | CASSPQIHENSPLHF | TGTGCCAGCAGCCCGCAAATTCATGAGAATTCACCCCTCCACTTT
few | NA | TRBJ2-1 | TRBV28 | CATKRTAPFF | TGTGCCACCAAGCGGACAGCCCCGTTCTTC
few | TRBD1 | TRBJ1-2 | TRBV5-6 | CASSLGTGANYGYTF | TGTGCCAGCAGCTTGGGGACAGGGGCCAACTATGGCTACACCTTC
NA | NA | TRBJ1-1 | TRBV2 | CARRGVGEVEAFF | TGTGCCAGACGCGGGGTAGGGGAGGTGGAAGCTTTCTTT
few | NA | TRBJ2-1 | TRBV7-3 | CASSLNNGFPNEQFF | TGTGCCAGCAGCTTAAATAATGGGTTCCCCAATGAGCAGTTCTTC
NA | NA | TRBJ2-3 | TRBV28 | CASGPPPGYTDTQYF | TGTGCCAGCGGACCCCCGCCAGGGTACACAGATACGCAGTATTTT
few | NA | TRBJ2-7 | TRBV6-5 | CASRLGGSSYEQYF | TGTGCCAGCAGATTAGGGGGGAGCTCCTACGAGCAGTACTTC
NA | TRBD2 | TRBJ2-1 | TRBV6-2/TRBV6-3 | CASSPRSGGYYNEQFF | TGTGCCAGCAGCCCTCGTAGCGGGGGATACTACAATGAGCAGTTCTTC
NA | TRBD2 | TRBJ2-3 | TRBV5-4 | CASTSPGLAGARRADTQYF | TGTGCCAGCACCTCCCCTGGACTAGCGGGGGCCCGAAGAGCAGATACGCAGTATTTT
few | NA | TRBJ1-5 | TRBV10-2 | CASSESPRSQPQHF | TGCGCCAGCAGTGAGTCGCCAAGGAGCCAGCCCCAGCATTTT
NA | NA | TRBJ2-2 | TRBV11-2 | CASGSAGQTGELFF | TGTGCCAGCGGTTCAGCCGGACAGACCGGGGAGCTGTTTTTT
NA | NA | TRBJ2-3 | TRBV20-1 | CSATSVADTQYF | TGCAGTGCTACGTCGGTCGCAGATACGCAGTATTTT
NA | NA | TRBJ1-4 | TRBV4-1 | CASSQAQGISNEKLFF | TGCGCCAGCAGCCAAGCACAGGGAATATCCAATGAAAAACTGTTTTTT
NA | NA | TRBJ2-1 | TRBV7-2 | CASSPDVERFF | TGTGCCAGCAGCCCGGACGTAGAGCGGTTCTTC
few | TRBD2 | TRBJ2-5 | TRBV7-7 | CASSGPSGGPQETQYF | TGTGCCAGCAGCGGACCTAGCGGGGGCCCCCAAGAGACCCAGTACTTC
once | NA | TRBJ2-3 | TRBV6-2/TRBV6-3 | CASGTRGDTQYF | TGTGCCAGCGGTACGAGAGGCGATACGCAGTATTTT
NA | NA | TRBJ2-7 | TRBV6-1 | CATTRPGTYEQYF | TGTGCCACCACCCGTCCGGGCACCTACGAGCAGTACTTC
few | NA | TRBJ1-1 | TRBV5-6 | CASSLVGAHQMNTEAFF | TGTGCCAGCAGCTTGGTGGGGGCCCATCAAATGAACACTGAAGCTTTCTTT
few | TRBD2 | TRBJ2-1 | TRBV5-6 | CASSRGGVSSYNEQFF | TGTGCCAGCAGCCGCGGGGGGGTAAGCTCCTACAATGAGCAGTTCTTC
many | NA | TRBJ2-6 | TRBV7-8 | CASSLVLSGANVLTF | TGTGCCAGCAGCTTAGTCCTGTCTGGGGCCAACGTCCTGACTTTC
NA | NA | TRBJ1-5 | TRBV27 | CASSFGQGSGQPQHF | TGTGCCAGCAGTTTTGGGCAGGGAAGCGGTCAGCCCCAGCATTTT